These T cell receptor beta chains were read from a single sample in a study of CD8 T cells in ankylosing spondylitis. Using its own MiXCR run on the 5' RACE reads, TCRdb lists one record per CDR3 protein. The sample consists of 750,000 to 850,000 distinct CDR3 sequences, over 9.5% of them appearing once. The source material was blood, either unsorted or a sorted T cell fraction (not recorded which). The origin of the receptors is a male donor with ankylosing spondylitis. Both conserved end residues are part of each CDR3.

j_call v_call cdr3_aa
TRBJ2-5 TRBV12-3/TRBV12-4 CASSLNSGGEETQYF
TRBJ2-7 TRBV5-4 CASSGGTRGIVYEQYF
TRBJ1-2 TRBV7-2 CASSLERWGLNF
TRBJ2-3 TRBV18 CASSPQLAGGAEDTQYF
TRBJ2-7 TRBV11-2 CASSLDMGQGEPSYEQYF
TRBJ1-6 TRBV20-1 CSAPRRGPNSPLHF
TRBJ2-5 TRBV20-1 CSASASWTQYF
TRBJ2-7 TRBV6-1 CASSHGQGGNYEQYF
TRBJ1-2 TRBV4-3 CASSQNIRGGYGYTF
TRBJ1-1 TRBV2 CASILENTEAFF
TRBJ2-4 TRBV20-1 CSAIDSKNIQYF
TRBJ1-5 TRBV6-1 CASSPGPREYNQPQQF
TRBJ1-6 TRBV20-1 CSARSPGSPLHF
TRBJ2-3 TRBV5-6 CASSLPGTSTDTQYF
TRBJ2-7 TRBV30 CAWSVDSWHLALLSF
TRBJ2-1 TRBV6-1 CASSFQDRYNEQFF
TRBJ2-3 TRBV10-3 CAGAGQGSTDTQYF
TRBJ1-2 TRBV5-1 CASSRQGSLLDGYTF
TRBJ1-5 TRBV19 CASSIYGEQPQHF
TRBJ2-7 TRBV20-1 CSARGVTSDFYEQYF
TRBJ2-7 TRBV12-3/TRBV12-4 CASSPRLTYEQYF
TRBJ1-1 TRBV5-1 CASQTQGVGEAFF
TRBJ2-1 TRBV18 CASSPVQVSYNEQFF
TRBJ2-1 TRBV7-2 CASSSSGLPYNEQFF
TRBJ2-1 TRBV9 CASSYSAGAYNEQFF
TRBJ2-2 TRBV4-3 CASSHNLAGGTGELFF
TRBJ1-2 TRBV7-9 CASSLMLARGGYTF
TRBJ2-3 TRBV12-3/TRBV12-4 CASTTSGSTDTQYF